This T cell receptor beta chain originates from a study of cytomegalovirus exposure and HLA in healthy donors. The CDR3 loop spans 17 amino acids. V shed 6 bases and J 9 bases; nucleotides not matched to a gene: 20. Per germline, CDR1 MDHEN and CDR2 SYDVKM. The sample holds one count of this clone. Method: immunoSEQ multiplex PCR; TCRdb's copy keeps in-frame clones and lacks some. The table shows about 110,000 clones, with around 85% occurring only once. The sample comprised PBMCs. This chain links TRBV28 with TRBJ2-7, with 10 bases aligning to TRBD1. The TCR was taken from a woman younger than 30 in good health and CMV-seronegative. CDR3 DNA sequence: TGTGCCAGCAGCCGACTACTGCCCTGGGACAGGGGTTTCGGGCAGTACTTC. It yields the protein CASSRLLPWDRGFGQYF.